A selection of T cell receptor beta chains follows, all from one sample in a study of T cells in severe cutaneous drug reactions. TCRdb derives one entry per CDR3 protein from the multiplex PCR reads, leaving out DNA. The sample includes fewer than 2,000 distinct CDR3 sequences. The sample was PBMCs. The receptors originated from a human donor with Stevens-Johnson syndrome, a severe cutaneous drug reaction. The CDR3 runs from the conserved cysteine through the conserved F or W. Fields, in order: V gene, clone size, J gene, CDR3 protein. For some rows the clone size is stated as once, few or many, or as a class when expanded; others skip it.

>TRBV12-3/TRBV12-4|medium-sized|TRBJ2-2
CASSPPGELFF
>TRBV11-3|medium-sized|TRBJ2-3
CASSKGQRFTDTQYF
>TRBV18|medium-sized|TRBJ1-1
CASSPPGNTEAFF
>TRBV5-1|-|TRBJ2-1
CASSLDQSGRGGNEQFF
>TRBV28|-|TRBJ1-1
CASSFTRMNTEAFF
>TRBV27|medium-sized|TRBJ2-1
CASSPQGRYNEQFF
>TRBV20-1|-|TRBJ2-1
CSLERGGRDEQFF
>TRBV25-1|medium-sized|TRBJ2-3
CASRDYREGTDTQYF
>TRBV7-8|-|TRBJ2-1
CASSLTTSGGAYYNEQFF
>TRBV7-9|medium-sized|TRBJ2-5
CASSLTSVIRVQETQYF
>TRBV20-1|-|TRBJ1-1
CSARGANTEAFF
>TRBV5-5|-|TRBJ2-1
CASSYTNSYNEQFF
>TRBV11-2|medium-sized|TRBJ2-3
CASSLYPQGPDTQYF
>TRBV19|large|TRBJ2-3
CASSRELASISTDTQYF
>TRBV20-1|-|TRBJ2-3
CSARDRLVTDTQYF
>TRBV12-3/TRBV12-4|-|TRBJ2-3
CASSLGGCTDTQYF
>TRBV6-1|medium-sized|TRBJ1-5
CASNLALGRDLRNQPQHF
>TRBV20-1|-|TRBJ2-5
CSARPERVLETQYF
>TRBV3-1|medium-sized|TRBJ2-1
CASNIAGGSYNEQFF
>TRBV5-1|medium-sized|TRBJ1-1
CASRSNRDRGMNTEAFF
>TRBV7-6|medium-sized|TRBJ2-7
CASSSDSGAYEQYF
>TRBV11-2|-|TRBJ2-7
CASSSLRSGRALEQYF
>TRBV5-5|-|TRBJ1-1
CASSFTGNTEAFF
>TRBV6-1|medium-sized|TRBJ2-1
CASSDGWGNEQFF
>TRBV2|medium-sized|TRBJ2-2
CASSDGGIAPGELFF
>TRBV29-1|-|TRBJ1-3
CSVEGGSDSMGNTIYF
>TRBV20-1|-|TRBJ2-5
CSARDLLAGDQDVTQYF
>TRBV11-2|medium-sized|TRBJ2-1
CASSLLARRPNEQFF
>TRBV19|medium-sized|TRBJ1-5
CASARDRGPQPQHF
>TRBV28|medium-sized|TRBJ2-5
CASSLEILHDRGEETQYF
>TRBV29-1|-|TRBJ2-3
CSVEDQSHPGTDTQYF
>TRBV7-2|large|TRBJ2-1
CASSTSGANNEQFF
>TRBV12-3/TRBV12-4|medium-sized|TRBJ2-5
CASSLRGQETQYF
>TRBV28|medium-sized|TRBJ1-1
CASRLGPEAFF
>TRBV10-2|-|TRBJ1-1
CASSEPVQGQKAFF
>TRBV20-1|-|TRBJ1-4
CSAIRPRDEKLFF
>TRBV27|-|TRBJ2-7
CASSFKTSGGYEQYF
>TRBV28|medium-sized|TRBJ1-1
CASSFRGTYTEAFF
>TRBV28|-|TRBJ2-5
CASSTSAGSIQETQYF
>TRBV6-1|medium-sized|TRBJ2-7
CASSYGGPEQYF
>TRBV10-2|-|TRBJ2-5
CAISESAQTYQETLYF
>TRBV4-2|-|TRBJ2-1
CASSQDPGLAGNEQFF
>TRBV28|large|TRBJ2-3
CASSWTGAGTDTQYF
>TRBV14|medium-sized|TRBJ1-1
CASSQDRVTGRAFF
>TRBV19|medium-sized|TRBJ2-3
CASSLSEDTQYF
>TRBV28|large|TRBJ1-1
CASSPLLGGSTEAFF
>TRBV3-1|medium-sized|TRBJ1-1
CASSQDRAVGRGNTEAFF
>TRBV7-9|-|TRBJ2-6
CASSPNFKSGANVLTF
>TRBV10-3|medium-sized|TRBJ2-3
CAISSGRVPDTQYF
>TRBV9|-|TRBJ2-4
CASSAPTSGSIKNIQYF
>TRBV7-9|-|TRBJ2-3
CASRGTGSETDTQYF
>TRBV2|-|TRBJ1-2
CASSERAGLGPYGYTF
>TRBV7-9|medium-sized|TRBJ2-1
CASSYSSSGYNEQFF
>TRBV5-1|-|TRBJ2-2
CASSLVGKTNTGELFF
>TRBV18|-|TRBJ2-1
CASSPLAGRYNEQFF